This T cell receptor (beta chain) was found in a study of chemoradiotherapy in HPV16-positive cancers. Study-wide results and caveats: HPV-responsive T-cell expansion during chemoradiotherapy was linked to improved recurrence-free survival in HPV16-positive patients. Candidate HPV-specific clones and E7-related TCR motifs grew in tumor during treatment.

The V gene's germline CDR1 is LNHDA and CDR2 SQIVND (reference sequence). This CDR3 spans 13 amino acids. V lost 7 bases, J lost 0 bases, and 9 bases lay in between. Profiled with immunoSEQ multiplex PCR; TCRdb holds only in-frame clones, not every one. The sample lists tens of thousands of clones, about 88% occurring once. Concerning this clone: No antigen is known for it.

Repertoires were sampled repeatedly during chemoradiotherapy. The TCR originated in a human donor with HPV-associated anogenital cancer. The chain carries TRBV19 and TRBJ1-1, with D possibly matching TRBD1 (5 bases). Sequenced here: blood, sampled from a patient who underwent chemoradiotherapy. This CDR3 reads CASIGHLNTEAFF. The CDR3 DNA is TGTGCCAGTATAGGACACCTGAACACTGAAGCTTTCTTT. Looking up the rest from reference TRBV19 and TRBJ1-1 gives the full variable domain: DGGITQSPKYLFRKEGQNVTLSCEQNLNHDAMYWYRQDPGQGLRLIYYSQIVNDFQKGDIAEGYSVSREKKESFPLTVTSAQKNPTAFYLCASIGHLNTEAFFGQGTRLTVV.